Listed here is a single T cell receptor (beta chain). The antigen is undetermined. The CD45RO-CCR7+CD27+CD95- phenotype denoted naive CD8+ T cells. These data belong to a study of CXCR3-negative and CXCR3-positive naive CD8 T cells. General study findings and limits: In CXCR3-positive naive cells, the TRB CDR3s were more hydrophobic than in CXCR3-negative naive cells. The study found comparably high diversity in both naive subsets and much lower diversity in memory CD8+ cells.

Each TRB cDNA library was prepared by 5' RACE (with UMI labels). One entry per CDR3 protein, without DNA, is what TCRdb gives after re-calling the 5' RACE reads. This sample's clone table lists around 80,000 distinct CDR3 sequences. The CDR3 length is 15 residues. Per germline, CDR1 SEHNR and CDR2 FQNEAQ (reference sequence). Sequencing was done on a sample of naive CXCR3+ CD8+ T cells from blood. Subset defined: CD45RO-CCR7+CD27+CD95- naive CD8+ T cells expressing CXCR3 (TNR3+). This TCR came from a human donor in good health. Some clones in this sample may be carry-over from other donors' samples. The chain recombines TRBV7-9 with TRBJ2-7; TCRdb's assignment of TRBD2 cannot be checked, as there is no DNA. The CDR3 sequence: CASSPPSGRVPEQYF.